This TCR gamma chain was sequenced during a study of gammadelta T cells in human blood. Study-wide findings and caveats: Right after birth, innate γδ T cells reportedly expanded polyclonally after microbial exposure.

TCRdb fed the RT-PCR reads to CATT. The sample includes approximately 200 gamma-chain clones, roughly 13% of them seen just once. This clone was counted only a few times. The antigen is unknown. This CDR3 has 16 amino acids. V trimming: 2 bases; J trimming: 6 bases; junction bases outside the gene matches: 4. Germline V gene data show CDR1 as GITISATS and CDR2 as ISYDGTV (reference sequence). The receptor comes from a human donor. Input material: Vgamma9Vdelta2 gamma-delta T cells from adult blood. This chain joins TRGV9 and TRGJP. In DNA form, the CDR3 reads TGTGCCTTGTGGGAGGCCGCAGAGTTGGGCAAAAAAATCAAGGTATTT. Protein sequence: CALWEAAELGKKIKVF.